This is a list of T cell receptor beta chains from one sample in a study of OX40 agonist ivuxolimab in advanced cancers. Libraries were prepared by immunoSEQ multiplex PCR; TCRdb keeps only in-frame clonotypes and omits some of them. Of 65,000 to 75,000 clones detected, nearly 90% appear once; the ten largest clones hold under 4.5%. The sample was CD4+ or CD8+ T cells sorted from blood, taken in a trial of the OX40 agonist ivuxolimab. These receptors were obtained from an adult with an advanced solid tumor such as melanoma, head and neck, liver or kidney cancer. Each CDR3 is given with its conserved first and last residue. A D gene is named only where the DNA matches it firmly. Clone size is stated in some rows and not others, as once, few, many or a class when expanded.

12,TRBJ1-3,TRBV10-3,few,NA,TGTGCCACCTTGAGCTCTGGAAACACCATATATTTT,CATLSSGNTIYF
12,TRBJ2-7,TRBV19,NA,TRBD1,TGTGCCAGTGGGGACAGGTTTTACGAGCAGTACTTC,CASGDRFYEQYF
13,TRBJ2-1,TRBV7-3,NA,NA,TGTGCCAGCAGCTTAAGTCTACTCAATGAGCAGTTCTTC,CASSLSLLNEQFF
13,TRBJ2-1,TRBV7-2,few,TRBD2,TGTGCCGCCGGTCTAGCGGGAAACAATGAGCAGTTCTTC,CAAGLAGNNEQFF
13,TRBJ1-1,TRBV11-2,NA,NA,TGTGCCAGCCTCAATAGGCGGAACACTGAAGCTTTCTTT,CASLNRRNTEAFF
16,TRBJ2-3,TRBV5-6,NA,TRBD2,TGTGCCAGCAGCTTGGCTAGCGGGATTGGGACAGATACGCAGTATTTT,CASSLASGIGTDTQYF
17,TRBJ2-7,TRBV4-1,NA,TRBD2,TGCGCCAGCAGCCATCAATCCTCCGGGACTAGCTCCTACGAGCAGTACTTC,CASSHQSSGTSSYEQYF
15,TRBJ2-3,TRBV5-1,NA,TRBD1,TGCGCCAGCAGCTTTGTTGGGACAGGGGCAGATACGCAGTATTTT,CASSFVGTGADTQYF
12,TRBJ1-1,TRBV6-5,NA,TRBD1,TGTGCCAGCCGGGGACAGGGTCGATGGGCTTTCTTT,CASRGQGRWAFF
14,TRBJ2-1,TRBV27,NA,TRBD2,TGTGCCAGCAGTTTACCTAGCGGGGGGGGAGAGCAGTTCTTC,CASSLPSGGGEQFF
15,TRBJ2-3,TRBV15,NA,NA,TGTGCCACCAGCACCTGGACACTCAGCACAGATACGCAGTATTTT,CATSTWTLSTDTQYF
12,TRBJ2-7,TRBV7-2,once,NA,TGTGCCAGCAGCCCCCCTGAGGGAGAGCAGTACTTC,CASSPPEGEQYF
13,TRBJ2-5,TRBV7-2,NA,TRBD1,TGTGCCAGCAGCTTTGGACAGGCGGGGACCCAGTACTTC,CASSFGQAGTQYF
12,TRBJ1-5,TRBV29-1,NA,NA,TGCAGCGTTGGAGAGGGGGATCAGCCCCAGCATTTT,CSVGEGDQPQHF
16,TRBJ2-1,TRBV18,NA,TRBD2,TGTGCCAGCTCACCACCGACTAGCGGGAAATACAATGAGCAGTTCTTC,CASSPPTSGKYNEQFF
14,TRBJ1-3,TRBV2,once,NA,TGTGCCAGCTGGTCCGGGGGAACTGGAAACACCATATATTTT,CASWSGGTGNTIYF
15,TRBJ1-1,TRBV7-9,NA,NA,TGTGCCAGCAGCCCCGGCCGGGGGGCGGGCACTGAAGCTTTCTTT,CASSPGRGAGTEAFF
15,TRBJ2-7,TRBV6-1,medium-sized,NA,TGTGCCAGCAGTGAAATCTACGGAAGCTCCTACGAGCAGTACTTC,CASSEIYGSSYEQYF
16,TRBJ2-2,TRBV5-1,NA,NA,TGCGCCAGCAGCCAGACAGTAAACGCGAACACCGGGGAGCTGTTTTTT,CASSQTVNANTGELFF
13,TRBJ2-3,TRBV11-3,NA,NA,TGTGCCAGCAGCTTAGATCAGGGGGATACGCAGTATTTT,CASSLDQGDTQYF
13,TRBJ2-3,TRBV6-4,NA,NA,TGTGCCAGCAGTGGGCAGAGGGGAGATACGCAGTATTTT,CASSGQRGDTQYF
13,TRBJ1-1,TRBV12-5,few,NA,TGTGCTAGCGGAACTAGGATGGACACTGAAGCTTTCTTT,CASGTRMDTEAFF
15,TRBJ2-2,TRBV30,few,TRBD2,TGTGCCTGGGCGAGCGGGAGGGCCCGCACCGGGGAGCTGTTTTTT,CAWASGRARTGELFF
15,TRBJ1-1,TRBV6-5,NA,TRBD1,TGTGCCAGCAGACCAAGGACAGGGTCGAACACTGAAGCTTTCTTT,CASRPRTGSNTEAFF
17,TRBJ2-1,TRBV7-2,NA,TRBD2,TGTGCCAGCAGCCTGTTCTCCGGGACTAGCGGGCCGGTTGAGCAGTTCTTC,CASSLFSGTSGPVEQFF
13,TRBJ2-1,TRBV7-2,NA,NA,TGTGCCAGCGGCAAGGGGCTTTACAATGAGCAGTTCTTC,CASGKGLYNEQFF
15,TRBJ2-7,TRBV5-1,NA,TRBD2,TGCGCCAGCAGCTTATGGACTAGCGGCACCTACGAGCAGTACTTC,CASSLWTSGTYEQYF
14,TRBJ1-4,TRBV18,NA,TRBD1,TGTGCCAGCTCCCCGGGACAGGCTAATGAAAAACTGTTTTTT,CASSPGQANEKLFF
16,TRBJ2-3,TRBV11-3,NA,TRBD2,TGTGCCAGCAGCCGAAGACTAGCGGGAGCGTCAGATACGCAGTATTTT,CASSRRLAGASDTQYF
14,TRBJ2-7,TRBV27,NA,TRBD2,TGTGCCAGCAGTTTGGGACTAGCGGGAGTTGAGCAGTACTTC,CASSLGLAGVEQYF
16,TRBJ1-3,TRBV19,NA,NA,TGTGCCAGTAGTCCTCAGATAACTTACTCTGGAAACACCATATATTTT,CASSPQITYSGNTIYF